This TCR beta chain was documented in a study of T-cell memory formation after mild COVID-19. General study results and limits: Contracting CD8+ clones were enriched in EMRA, CD4+ mainly in CM and EM.

A note on this clonotype: Its antigen is unknown.

V lost 6 bases and J 1 base, leaving 10 bases between the germline ends. This CDR3 has 13 residues. TCRdb used MiXCR to reprocess the 5' RACE reads, holding one entry per CDR3 protein. The sample has a few hundred thousand distinct CDR3 sequences; 15% to 20% are singletons. The chain carries TRBV12-3 or TRBV12-4 and TRBJ2-7; D is unresolved. Source material: PBMCs or a T cell subset sorted from them (not recorded which). This receptor was obtained from a young man who had mild COVID-19 (a few samples of this study predate the infection). Cell type and time point are not known. The CDR3 DNA is TGTGCCAGCAGCCGTCGAGGTTCCTACGAGCAGTACTTC. Encoded protein: CASSRRGSYEQYF.